The 21 T cell receptor beta chains below all came from one sample that was sequenced in a study of blood T cell repertoires in COVID-19. The assay was immunoSEQ multiplex PCR, and TCRdb's table has in-frame clones only and misses some. The table includes a few hundred thousand clones, around 89% detected once. Sequencing was done on a sample of PBMCs or T cells enriched from blood (not recorded which). The source is a woman aged 18-29 years with acute COVID-19.

The genes are TRBV28 and TRBJ1-2, with a tentative D call TRBD1 (5 bases). The V gene lost 6 bases and the J gene lost 8 bases, with 19 bases spanning the gap. Looked up from germline, CDR1 is MDHEN and CDR2 is SYDVKM. CDR3 size: 14 residues. CDR3 nucleotide sequence: TGTGCCAGCAGCCTAACCAGACAGCATCTGGGCTACACCTTC. The encoded protein is CASSLTRQHLGYTF.

The genes are TRBV19 and TRBJ1-4, with D uncertain. Per germline, CDR1 LNHDA and CDR2 SQIVND (reference sequence). This CDR3 is built from 14 residues. V was cut by 1 base and J by 6 bases, with 9 bases left in between. CDR3: CASSIVAAHEKLFF. The CDR3 DNA reads TGTGCCAGTAGTATAGTGGCAGCGCATGAAAAACTGTTTTTT. Combining the CDR3 with reference TRBV19 and TRBJ1-4 gives the whole variable domain DGGITQSPKYLFRKEGQNVTLSCEQNLNHDAMYWYRQDPGQGLRLIYYSQIVNDFQKGDIAEGYSVSREKKESFPLTVTSAQKNPTAFYLCASSIVAAHEKLFFGSGTQLSVL.

This clone was detected a few times. This rearrangement joins TRBV7-9 to TRBJ1-1; TRBD1 aligns across 12 bases. CDR1 and CDR2 (germline): SEHNR, FQNEAQ (reference sequence). The V segment lost 1 base and the J segment 7 bases; nucleotides outside the gene matches: 7. CDR3 size: 16 residues. CDR3 in amino acids: CASSLEGTGGRVEAFF. The CDR3 nucleotides read TGTGCCAGCAGCTTAGAAGGGACAGGGGGCAGGGTTGAAGCTTTCTTT. Variable domain in full (rest from reference TRBV7-9 and TRBJ1-1): DTGVSQNPRHKITKRGQNVTFRCDPISEHNRLYWYRQTLGQGPEFLTYFQNEAQLEKSRLLSDRFSAERPKGSFSTLEIQRTEQGDSAMYLCASSLEGTGGRVEAFFGQGTRLTVV.

The V gene is TRBV7-9, the J gene TRBJ1-5, with TRBD1 identical over 7 bases. J lost 3 bases, V lost 5 bases, and 10 bases had no gene match. The CDR3 is 16 residues long. Germline values: CDR1 SEHNR, CDR2 FQNEAQ (reference sequence). For the CDR3, the DNA is TGTGCCAGCAGCCCAACGGGACAGCTAGTCAATCAGCCCCAGCATTTT. This encodes CASSPTGQLVNQPQHF. The full variable domain, completed using reference TRBV7-9 and TRBJ1-5, is DTGVSQNPRHKITKRGQNVTFRCDPISEHNRLYWYRQTLGQGPEFLTYFQNEAQLEKSRLLSDRFSAERPKGSFSTLEIQRTEQGDSAMYLCASSPTGQLVNQPQHFGDGTRLSIL.

The rearrangement uses TRBV7-2 and TRBJ1-1; 8 bases match TRBD1. The CDR3 extends over 15 amino acids. Unmatched junction bases numbered 11, after V lost 1 base and J lost 10 bases. Germline V CDR1 and CDR2: SGHTA, FQGNSA. The CDR3: CASSLVPDRVTRAFF. In DNA, the CDR3 is TGTGCCAGCAGCTTAGTTCCGGACAGGGTTACAAGAGCTTTCTTT.

The chain links TRBV19 to TRBJ2-7; 9 nucleotides agree with TRBD1. CDR3 length: 13 residues. Trimming removed 5 bases from V and 3 bases from J; junction bases left unmatched: 2. The germline gives CDR1 LNHDA, CDR2 SQIVND (reference sequence). The CDR3 bases are TGTGCCAGTAGTGCGGGACAGGGCTACGAGCAGTACTTC. Translation gives CASSAGQGYEQYF.

The chain is built from TRBV6-5 and TRBJ1-6; D is uncertain. V lost 3 bases to trimming and J lost 6 bases, with 12 bases between them. Germline lookup yields CDR1 MNHEY and CDR2 SVGAGI. CDR3 length: 15 residues. The CDR3 here is CASSYSGAGNSPLHF. The CDR3 DNA reads TGTGCCAGCAGTTATAGCGGCGCCGGTAATTCACCCCTCCACTTT.

The V call is TRBV29-1, the J call TRBJ2-2; 9 bases are a match to TRBD1. V trimming: 1 base; J trimming: 5 bases; junction bases outside the gene matches: 5. The CDR3 extends over 15 amino acids. The V gene's germline CDR1 is SQVTM and CDR2 ANQGSEA. For the CDR3, the DNA is TGCAGCGTTGAAGGGGGACAGGGTAATACCGGGGAGCTGTTTTTT. Residues: CSVEGGQGNTGELFF.

The V and J genes are TRBV19 and TRBJ1-5; D perhaps matches TRBD1 (6 bases). The CDR3 totals 16 residues. Per the germline V gene, CDR1 is LNHDA and CDR2 is SQIVND (reference sequence). Deletions cut 0 bases from V and 4 bases from J, with 13 bases between. As DNA, the CDR3 is TGTGCCAGTAGTATAGACGGGGGAGGGGGAAATCAGCCCCAGCATTTT. It yields the protein CASSIDGGGGNQPQHF.

The chain couples TRBV7-9 to TRBJ2-7; tentative D call: TRBD2 (5 bases). The CDR3 has 14 residues. The V gene's germline CDR1 is SEHNR and CDR2 FQNEAQ (reference sequence). The V gene lost 1 base and the J gene lost 5 bases, with 12 bases spanning the gap. The chain's CDR3 is CASSLDQTGDEQYF. DNA of the CDR3: TGTGCCAGCAGCTTAGACCAAACCGGGGACGAGCAGTACTTC.

The genes are TRBV15 and TRBJ1-4; TRBD1 is a possible D gene (5 bases). V was clipped by 0 bases and J by 5 bases, with 13 bases between them. The CDR3 length is 16 residues. Germline V gene sequence: CDR1 LNHNV, CDR2 YYDKDF (reference sequence). The DNA for the CDR3 is TGTGCCACCAGCAGAGAAGTACAGGCAGGAAATGAAAAACTGTTTTTT. As protein: CATSREVQAGNEKLFF.

The CDR3 loop reads CASSVTSGRPSYEQYF. For the CDR3, the DNA is TGTGCCAGCAGCGTTACTAGCGGGAGGCCCTCCTACGAGCAGTACTTC. The chain combines TRBV28 with TRBJ2-7, with TRBD2 matching 12 bases. The germline V gene has CDR1 MDHEN and CDR2 SYDVKM. V lost 6 bases to trimming and J lost 0 bases; unmatched junction nucleotides: 6. This CDR3 spans 16 amino acids. Drawing the rest from reference TRBV28 and TRBJ2-7, the complete variable domain is DVKVTQSSRYLVKRTGEKVFLECVQDMDHENMFWYRQDPGLGLRLIYFSYDVKMKEKGDIPEGYSVSREKKERFSLILESASTNQTSMYLCASSVTSGRPSYEQYFGPGTRLTVT.

The chain is built from TRBV5-1 and TRBJ2-5, with TRBD2 matching over 8 bases. This CDR3 region has 16 residues. After removal of 0 bases from V and 1 base from J, the junction contained 5 bases not matched to a gene. Germline values: CDR1 SGHRS, CDR2 YFSETQ. Here the CDR3 DNA reads TGCGCCAGCAGCTTGGGAGGTAGCGGGGTCCAAGAGACCCAGTACTTC. Its translation is CASSLGGSGVQETQYF. Based on the CDR3 plus reference TRBV5-1 and TRBJ2-5, the full variable domain is KAGVTQTPRYLIKTRGQQVTLSCSPISGHRSVSWYQQTPGQGLQFLFEYFSETQRNKGNFPGRFSGRQFSNSRSEMNVSTLELGDSALYLCASSLGGSGVQETQYFGPGTRLLVL.

The chain employs TRBV9 and TRBJ1-1, with D hard to call. This CDR3 spans 14 amino acids. Germline lookup yields CDR1 SGDLS and CDR2 YYNGEE. Between the trimmed V and J ends, which lost 0 bases and 1 base, there was a span of 7 bases. CDR3 coding DNA: TGTGCCAGCAGCGTAGAGTCAGGGAACACTGAAGCTTTCTTT. The encoded protein is CASSVESGNTEAFF.

The J gene is TRBJ2-1, the V gene TRBV19; 10 bases match TRBD1. V shed 6 bases and J 4 bases; nucleotides not matched to a gene: 3. Germline V CDR1 and CDR2: LNHDA, SQIVND (reference sequence). The CDR3 totals 14 residues. In DNA, the CDR3 is TGTGCCAGTAGGCCGGGACAGGGGTACAATGAGCAGTTCTTC. Translating it yields CASRPGQGYNEQFF. Full variable domain (remainder filled in from reference TRBV19 and TRBJ2-1): DGGITQSPKYLFRKEGQNVTLSCEQNLNHDAMYWYRQDPGQGLRLIYYSQIVNDFQKGDIAEGYSVSREKKESFPLTVTSAQKNPTAFYLCASRPGQGYNEQFFGPGTRLTVL.

The J gene is TRBJ2-1, the V gene TRBV28, with 10 bases fitting TRBD2. V shed 4 bases and J 0 bases; nucleotides not matched to a gene: 12. This CDR3 is built from 19 residues. Germline V gene lookup returns CDR1 MDHEN and CDR2 SYDVKM. The CDR3 DNA reads as TGTGCCAGCAGTTCCCCCGCAGCGGGAGGGCCGAGCTCCTACAATGAGCAGTTCTTC. It translates to CASSSPAAGGPSSYNEQFF. The variable domain in full, completed from reference TRBV28 and TRBJ2-1, reads DVKVTQSSRYLVKRTGEKVFLECVQDMDHENMFWYRQDPGLGLRLIYFSYDVKMKEKGDIPEGYSVSREKKERFSLILESASTNQTSMYLCASSSPAAGGPSSYNEQFFGPGTRLTVL.

The CDR3 loop is CASSLGHHRGWGIGTEAFF. Written as DNA, the CDR3 is TGTGCCAGCAGCTTGGGGCACCACAGGGGGTGGGGTATAGGGACTGAAGCTTTCTTT. The rearrangement uses TRBV11-2 and TRBJ1-1; TRBD1 matches 8 bases. V lost 3 bases, J lost 5 bases, and 20 bases stayed unmatched. From germline, CDR1 is SGHAT and CDR2 FQNNGV. The CDR3 runs to 19 residues.

This sequence joins TRBV27 and TRBJ2-2; D is undetermined. The CDR3 is 12 amino acids. Trimming left V 3 bases short and J 5 bases short, with 4 bases between. Germline V gene data show CDR1 as MNHEY and CDR2 as SMNVEV (reference sequence). The CDR3 coding sequence is TGTGCCAGCAGTTTGGAGACCGGGGAGCTGTTTTTT. This translates into CASSLETGELFF.

The rearrangement joins TRBV7-6 to TRBJ2-2; D gene unclear. In germline, CDR1 is SGHVS, CDR2 FNYEAQ. The CDR3 has 16 amino acids. Trimming cost V 1 base and J 3 bases, with 12 bases left between them. The CDR3 protein is CASSLVSGSHTGELFF. The CDR3 bases are TGTGCCAGCAGCTTAGTATCAGGTTCCCACACCGGGGAGCTGTTTTTT. The full variable domain, completed using reference TRBV7-6 and TRBJ2-2, is GAGVSQSPRYKVTKRGQDVALRCDPISGHVSLYWYRQALGQGPEFLTYFNYEAQQDKSGLPNDRFSAERPEGSISTLTIQRTEQRDSAMYRCASSLVSGSHTGELFFGEGSRLTVL.

This chain joins TRBV29-1 and TRBJ1-4; 7 bases align to TRBD1. With 6 bases clipped from V and 4 bases from J, the junction kept 8 bases outside the gene matches. CDR3 length: 14 amino acids. Germline CDR1 reads SQVTM; CDR2 reads ANQGSEA. In DNA, the CDR3 is TGCAGCGTCCGGCTCCAGGGGGTTAATGAAAAACTGTTTTTT. It specifies CSVRLQGVNEKLFF.

The V and J genes are TRBV11-2 and TRBJ1-5; TRBD1 matches at 8 bases. The length of the CDR3 is 14 residues. With 4 bases clipped from V and 7 bases from J, the junction kept 6 bases outside the gene matches. Per germline, CDR1 SGHAT and CDR2 FQNNGV. This chain's CDR3 is CASSSDRGPQPQHF. CDR3 sequence (DNA): TGTGCCAGCAGCTCAGACAGGGGACCCCAGCCCCAGCATTTT.